Listed here are 20 T cell receptor beta chains from one sample, sequenced in a study of T cell changes during pregnancy in multiple sclerosis. The table came from immunoSEQ multiplex PCR; TCRdb's copy has only in-frame clones and leaves some out. This table has tens of thousands of clones, around 94% appearing once. The sample consisted of peripheral blood, taken in the third trimester of pregnancy. These receptors were collected from a female donor with multiple sclerosis, enrolled in a pregnancy study.

This rearrangement joins TRBV14 to TRBJ1-2; no firm D call. Trimming left V 3 bases short and J 8 bases short, with 19 bases between. This CDR3 region has 15 residues. Germline CDR1 reads SGHDN; CDR2 reads FVKESK. In DNA, the CDR3 is TGTGCCAGCAGCCATTCCACGCGCGGGGTAGAAGGCTACACCTTC. Protein sequence: CASSHSTRGVEGYTF.

The V and J genes are TRBV15 and TRBJ2-2; weak D call: TRBD2 (5 bases). CDR3 size: 13 residues. The germline V and J ends were trimmed by 8 bases and 7 bases, with 14 bases remaining between them. The V gene's germline CDR1 is LNHNV and CDR2 YYDKDF (reference sequence). The CDR3 coding sequence is TGTGCCACCGCAGGAGGAGTTCTCGGGGAGCTGTTTTTT. Encoded protein: CATAGGVLGELFF.

The chain is built from TRBV29-1 and TRBJ2-1, with 9 bases that match TRBD1. The V gene end was trimmed by 4 bases and the J gene end by 4 bases; junction bases not matched to a gene: 2. The CDR3 is made up of 13 amino acids. Germline V gene data show CDR1 as SQVTM and CDR2 as ANQGSEA. For the CDR3, the DNA is TGCAGCGTTGCGGACAGGGGATACAATGAGCAGTTCTTC. Translated, it gives CSVADRGYNEQFF.

This sequence joins TRBV4-1 and TRBJ1-5; TRBD1 matches 7 bases. The CDR3 covers 19 residues. The trim removed 1 base at V and 0 bases at J, leaving 12 bases unmatched. Germline-derived CDR1 and CDR2 are MGHRA and YSYEKL. Here the CDR3 reads CASSQVRGTDLYSNQPQHF. The CDR3 nucleotides read TGCGCCAGCAGCCAAGTAAGGGGGACAGACCTGTATAGCAATCAGCCCCAGCATTTT.

In its sample, this clone was seen once. V usage is TRBV5-1 and J usage is TRBJ2-1; TRBD2 matches at 7 bases. The germline CDR1 and CDR2 sequences are SGHRS and YFSETQ. The J segment lost 9 bases and the V segment lost 0 bases, leaving 6 bases of the junction unmatched. The CDR3 runs to 14 residues. The CDR3 region has the DNA TGCGCCAGCAGCTTGGCCGGGAGGAGGGCTGAGCAGTTCTTC. Amino acid sequence: CASSLAGRRAEQFF. Full variable domain (outside the CDR3, taken from reference TRBV5-1 and TRBJ2-1): KAGVTQTPRYLIKTRGQQVTLSCSPISGHRSVSWYQQTPGQGLQFLFEYFSETQRNKGNFPGRFSGRQFSNSRSEMNVSTLELGDSALYLCASSLAGRRAEQFFGPGTRLTVL.

The rearrangement uses TRBV19 and TRBJ1-4; D is ambiguous. Germline V gene data show CDR1 as LNHDA and CDR2 as SQIVND (reference sequence). The V end lost 10 bases, the J end lost 0 bases, and 9 bases lay between the germline ends. The CDR3 has 13 amino acids. CDR3 in amino acids: CATSTPTNEKLFF. For the CDR3, the DNA is TGTGCCACCTCGACACCAACTAATGAAAAACTGTTTTTT.

This chain connects TRBV2 to TRBJ1-1, with D uncertain. The ends were cut back, 4 bases at V and 4 bases at J, with 16 bases in the middle. CDR3 length equals 15 residues. Germline V lookup: CDR1 SNHLY, CDR2 FYNNEI. CDR3 sequence (DNA): TGTGCCAGCAGTGTGAGGCAGAGTAAGGTCACTGAAGCTTTCTTT. Translated, it gives CASSVRQSKVTEAFF.

The rearrangement links TRBV2 to TRBJ1-2, with D uncertain. Trimming shortened V by 6 bases and J by 9 bases, and 14 bases separated the two germline ends. This CDR3 contains 12 residues. CDR1 and CDR2 (germline): SNHLY, FYNNEI. In DNA form, the CDR3 reads TGTGCCAGCAGGGAGGGAAGGGTCAGCTACACCTTC. This codes for CASREGRVSYTF.

The V call is TRBV7-9, the J call TRBJ2-7; D is ambiguous. CDR1 and CDR2 from the germline V gene are SEHNR and FQNEAQ (reference sequence). The CDR3 loop spans 16 amino acids. V was cut by 4 bases and J by 2 bases, with 18 bases left in between. For the CDR3, the DNA is TGTGCCAGCAGCTCTTCCATACGGGTGACCCCCTACGAGCAGTACTTC. Amino acids: CASSSSIRVTPYEQYF.

The genes are TRBV18 and TRBJ1-2; the D gene is possibly TRBD1 (6 bases). V was cut by 1 base and J by 8 bases, with 11 bases left in between. Germline values: CDR1 KGHSH, CDR2 LQKENI. The CDR3 has 13 residues. The CDR3 sequence is CASSPQGHRGYTF. CDR3 sequence (DNA): TGTGCCAGCTCACCACAGGGACACCGGGGCTACACCTTC.

The chain has TRBV7-2 and TRBJ2-2, with a tentative D call TRBD2 (6 bases). The CDR3 sequence is 17 residues long. V was pared by 5 bases and J by 2 bases, with 18 bases between. In germline, CDR1 is SGHTA, CDR2 FQGNSA. For the CDR3, the DNA is TGTGCCAGCAGCCCAAAAGCGGGCAGGGTTAACACCGGGGAGCTGTTTTTT. Translated, it gives CASSPKAGRVNTGELFF.

V and J are TRBV4-1 and TRBJ2-7; 10 nucleotides line up with TRBD2. Germline CDR1 and CDR2: MGHRA and YSYEKL. V was pared by 2 bases and J by 3 bases, with 4 bases of the junction left unmatched. The CDR3 runs to 15 residues. The DNA for the CDR3 is TGCGCCAGCAGCCAACCTAGCGGGAGATACTACGAGCAGTACTTC. This translates into CASSQPSGRYYEQYF.

The V gene is TRBV29-1, the J gene TRBJ2-2, with 7 bases that match TRBD2. Germline assignment: CDR1 SQVTM and CDR2 ANQGSEA. Trimming cost V 4 bases and J 4 bases; bases outside gene matches: 3. The CDR3 is 13 amino acids. The CDR3, as DNA: TGCAGCGTTGGGACTAGTGGCACCGGGGAGCTGTTTTTT. The encoded protein is CSVGTSGTGELFF.

V and J are TRBV7-8 and TRBJ2-7, with 8 positions matching TRBD2. This CDR3 is built from 18 residues. Trimming at V came to 2 bases and at J to 0 bases, leaving 12 bases not matched to a gene. Germline CDR1 reads SGHVS; CDR2 reads FQNEAQ. CDR3: CASSLSSGFGGGSYEQYF. In DNA, the CDR3 is TGTGCCAGCAGCTTATCCAGCGGTTTCGGGGGGGGCTCCTACGAGCAGTACTTC. The full variable domain, completed using reference TRBV7-8 and TRBJ2-7, is GAGVSQSPRYKVAKRGQDVALRCDPISGHVSLFWYQQALGQGPEFLTYFQNEAQLDKSGLPSDRFFAERPEGSVSTLKIQRTQQEDSAVYLCASSLSSGFGGGSYEQYFGPGTRLTVT.

The J gene is TRBJ2-1, the V gene TRBV25-1, with D perhaps matching TRBD2 (7 bases). The CDR3 totals 16 residues. Deletions cut 4 bases from V and 4 bases from J, with 17 bases between. CDR1 is MGHDK and CDR2 is SYGVNS in the germline V gene. In DNA form, the CDR3 reads TGTGCCAGCAGTGGGGGGGGGCGGCGGGGATACAATGAGCAGTTCTTC. Translating gives CASSGGGRRGYNEQFF. Variable domain in full (rest from reference TRBV25-1 and TRBJ2-1): EADIYQTPRYLVIGTGKKITLECSQTMGHDKMYWYQQDPGMELHLIHYSYGVNSTEKGDLSSESTVSRIRTEHFPLTLESARPSHTSQYLCASSGGGRRGYNEQFFGPGTRLTVL.

This chain joins TRBV5-1 and TRBJ1-1; D gene uncertain. The CDR3 sequence is 15 residues long. Trimming took 0 bases from V and 1 from J, leaving 10 bases between them. Germline values: CDR1 SGHRS, CDR2 YFSETQ. The CDR3 sequence: CASSLDTSRNTEAFF. For the CDR3, the DNA is TGCGCCAGCAGCTTGGACACCTCAAGGAACACTGAAGCTTTCTTT.

The V and J genes are TRBV29-1 and TRBJ1-1, with D perhaps matching TRBD1 (6 bases). Germline loops: CDR1 SQVTM, CDR2 ANQGSEA. Trimming removed 4 bases at V and 0 bases at J, with 18 bases between. The CDR3 spans 16 residues. In nucleotides, the CDR3 is TGCAGCGTTGGAGGTTCGGCAGGGGCTATGAACACTGAAGCTTTCTTT. This codes for CSVGGSAGAMNTEAFF. Filled out from reference TRBV29-1 and TRBJ1-1, the complete variable domain reads SAVISQKPSRDICQRGTSLTIQCQVDSQVTMMFWYRQQPGQSLTLIATANQGSEATYESGFVIDKFPISRPNLTFSTLTVSNMSPEDSSIYLCSVGGSAGAMNTEAFFGQGTRLTVV.

J is TRBJ2-7 and V is TRBV19, with 9 bases aligning to TRBD2. The CDR3 consists of 16 residues. Germline CDR1 LNHDA, CDR2 SQIVND (reference sequence). Unmatched junction bases numbered 8, after V lost 5 bases and J lost 0 bases. CDR3 sequence (DNA): TGTGCCAGTAGTGAACGGACTAGCGAGATCTCCTACGAGCAGTACTTC. As protein: CASSERTSEISYEQYF.

The V and J genes are TRBV28 and TRBJ2-7, with 7 nucleotides matching TRBD1. The CDR3 extends over 15 amino acids. Germline V gene data show CDR1 as MDHEN and CDR2 as SYDVKM. J lost 2 bases, V lost 5 bases, and 9 bases had no gene match. CDR3 sequence (DNA): TGTGCCAGCAGTCATGGGGACAGAAGAACCTACGAGCAGTACTTC. Protein product: CASSHGDRRTYEQYF.

The genes are TRBV28 and TRBJ2-1, with 9 bases fitting TRBD1. The CDR3 loop spans 16 amino acids. Trimming cost V 6 bases and J 3 bases; bases outside gene matches: 9. Germline V gives CDR1 MDHEN, CDR2 SYDVKM. The CDR3 bases are TGTGCCAGCAGCTCCTCCGGGACAGGGAGCTACAATGAGCAGTTCTTC. Translation gives CASSSSGTGSYNEQFF.